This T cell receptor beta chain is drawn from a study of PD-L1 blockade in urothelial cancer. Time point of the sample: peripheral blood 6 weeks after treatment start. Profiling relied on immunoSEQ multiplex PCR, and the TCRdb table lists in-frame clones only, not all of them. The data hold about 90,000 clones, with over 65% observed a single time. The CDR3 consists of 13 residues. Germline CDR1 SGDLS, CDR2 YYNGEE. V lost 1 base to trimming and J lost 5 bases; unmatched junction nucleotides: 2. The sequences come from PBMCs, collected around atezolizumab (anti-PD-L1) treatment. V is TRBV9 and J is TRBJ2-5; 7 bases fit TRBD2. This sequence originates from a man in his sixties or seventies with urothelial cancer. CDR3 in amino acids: CASSVSGVETQYF. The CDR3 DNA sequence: TGTGCCAGCAGCGTAAGCGGGGTGGAGACCCAGTACTTC.